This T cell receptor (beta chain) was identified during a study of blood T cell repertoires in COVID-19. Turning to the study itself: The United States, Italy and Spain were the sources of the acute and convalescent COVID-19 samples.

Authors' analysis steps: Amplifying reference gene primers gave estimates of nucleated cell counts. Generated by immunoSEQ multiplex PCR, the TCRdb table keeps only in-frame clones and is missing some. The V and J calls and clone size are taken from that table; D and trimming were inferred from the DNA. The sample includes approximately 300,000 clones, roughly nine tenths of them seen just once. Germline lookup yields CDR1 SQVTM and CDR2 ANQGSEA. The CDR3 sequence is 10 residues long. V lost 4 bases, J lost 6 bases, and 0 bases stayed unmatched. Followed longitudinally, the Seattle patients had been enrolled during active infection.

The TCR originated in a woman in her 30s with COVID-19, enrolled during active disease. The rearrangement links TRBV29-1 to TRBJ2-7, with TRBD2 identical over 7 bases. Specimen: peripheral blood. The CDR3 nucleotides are TGCAGCGTTGGCGGGGGCGAGCAGTACTTC. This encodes CSVGGGEQYF.